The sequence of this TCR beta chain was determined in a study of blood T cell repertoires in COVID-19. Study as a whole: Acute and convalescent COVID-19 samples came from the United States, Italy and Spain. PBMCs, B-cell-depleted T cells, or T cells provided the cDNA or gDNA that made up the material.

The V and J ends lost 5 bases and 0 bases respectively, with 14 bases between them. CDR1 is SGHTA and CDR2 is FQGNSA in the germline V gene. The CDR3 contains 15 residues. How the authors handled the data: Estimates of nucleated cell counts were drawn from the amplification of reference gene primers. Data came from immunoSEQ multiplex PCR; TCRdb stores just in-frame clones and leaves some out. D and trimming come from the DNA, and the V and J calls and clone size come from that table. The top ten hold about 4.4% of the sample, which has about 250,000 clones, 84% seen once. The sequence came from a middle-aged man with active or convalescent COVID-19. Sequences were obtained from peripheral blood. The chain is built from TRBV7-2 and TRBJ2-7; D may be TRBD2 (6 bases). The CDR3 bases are TGTGCCAGCAGCCATACCGCCGGGAGCTCCTACGAGCAGTACTTC. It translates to CASSHTAGSSYEQYF. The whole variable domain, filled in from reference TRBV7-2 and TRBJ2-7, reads GAGVSQSPSNKVTEKGKDVELRCDPISGHTALYWYRQSLGQGLEFLIYFQGNSAPDKSGLPSDRFSAERTGGSVSTLTIQRTQQEDSAVYLCASSHTAGSSYEQYFGPGTRLTVT.